The clone carrying this T cell receptor (beta chain) was detected only once. Only in-frame clones appear in the TCRdb table, and some are missing; sequencing was by immunoSEQ multiplex PCR. Of a few hundred thousand clones listed, around 90% are singletons. The germline CDR1 and CDR2 sequences are LGHNT and FRNRAP. There are 18 residues in the CDR3. V dropped 5 bases and J dropped 2; count of bases not matched to a gene: 12. The source of the sample is a study of cytomegalovirus exposure and HLA in healthy donors. The sample comprised PBMCs. The receptor was derived from a young woman in good health and CMV-seronegative. The chain links TRBV12-5 to TRBJ2-3, with 11 nucleotides matching TRBD2. CDR3 sequence reads: CASGHKTQTSGATDTQYF. The CDR3 DNA follows: TGTGCTAGTGGTCACAAAACCCAGACTAGCGGGGCCACAGATACGCAGTATTTT.